The 18 T cell receptor beta chains below were found in one sample sequenced in a study of T cell repertoires and HLA-DP antigens. Their antigen targets remain unknown. The assay was immunoSEQ multiplex PCR, and TCRdb's table has in-frame clones only and misses some. This table holds approximately 110,000 clones, 92% found once. Sequenced: CD4+ T cells from PBMCs. The receptors stem from a woman under 30 in good health and CMV-seronegative.

This chain uses TRBV9 with TRBJ2-5; 7 bases are shared with TRBD2. The CDR3 has 13 residues. CDR1 and CDR2 from the germline V gene are SGDLS and YYNGEE. Germline trimming cut 0 bases from V and 5 bases from J; bases unmatched to any gene: 1. The CDR3 DNA sequence: TGTGCCAGCAGCGTAGGGGAGGGGGAGACCCAGTACTTC. It translates to CASSVGEGETQYF. Together with reference TRBV9 and TRBJ2-5, the CDR3 gives the full variable domain: DSGVTQTPKHLITATGQRVTLRCSPRSGDLSVYWYQQSLDQGLQFLIQYYNGEERAKGNILERFSAQQFPDLHSELNLSSLELGDSALYFCASSVGEGETQYFGPGTRLLVL.

The chain links TRBV7-8 to TRBJ2-1; 11 bases are shared with TRBD2. Losses at the gene ends were 1 base for V and 5 bases for J; bases not matched to a gene: 19. Germline CDR1 is SGHVS and CDR2 is FQNEAQ. This CDR3 has 21 amino acids. The CDR3 loop is CASSLVGGFVPSGRPNNEQFF. For the CDR3, the DNA is TGTGCCAGCAGCTTAGTTGGGGGATTTGTACCTAGCGGGAGGCCCAACAATGAGCAGTTCTTC.

The chain links TRBV27 to TRBJ1-1; D not certain. CDR3 length equals 12 residues. Germline V gives CDR1 MNHEY, CDR2 SMNVEV (reference sequence). V was clipped by 2 bases and J by 5 bases, with 6 bases between them. The CDR3, as DNA: TGTGCCAGCAGTTTAGTAGGTACTGAAGCTTTCTTT. Translated, it gives CASSLVGTEAFF.

The table lists this clone with a count of one. The rearrangement uses TRBV6-1 and TRBJ2-7; 10 nucleotides line up with TRBD1. The CDR3 contains 14 residues. V trimming: 4 bases; J trimming: 1 base; junction bases outside the gene matches: 1. CDR1 and CDR2 (germline): MNHNS, SASEGT. The CDR3 spells CASSGTGGSYEQYF. CDR3 nucleotides: TGTGCCAGCAGTGGGACAGGGGGTTCCTACGAGCAGTACTTC.

V gene TRBV6-5 combines with J gene TRBJ1-2; the D is unclear. Germline values: CDR1 MNHEY, CDR2 SVGAGI. V was pared by 2 bases and J by 2 bases, with 3 bases between. There are 12 residues in the CDR3. The chain's CDR3 is CASSYRNYGYTF. CDR3 in DNA: TGTGCCAGCAGTTACAGAAACTATGGCTACACCTTC.

This clone has a single count. This chain's CDR3 is CASSLGWGANLYNEQFF. In DNA form, the CDR3 reads TGTGCCAGCAGCTTAGGATGGGGGGCTAACCTCTACAATGAGCAGTTCTTC. This chain uses TRBV7-8 with TRBJ2-1; D tentatively fits TRBD1 or TRBD2 (6 bases each). CDR3 length: 17 residues. Trimming left V 1 base short and J 3 bases short, with 16 bases between. Looked up from germline, CDR1 is SGHVS and CDR2 is FQNEAQ.

This clone showed up just once. The V gene is TRBV28, the J gene TRBJ2-7, with D uncertain. Germline loops: CDR1 MDHEN, CDR2 SYDVKM. Trimming cost V 6 bases and J 3 bases, with 15 bases left between them. CDR3 length: 14 residues. The DNA of the CDR3 is TGTGCCAGCAGCTCCCTGGTCCGCGGCTACGAGCAGTACTTC. It specifies CASSSLVRGYEQYF. The variable domain in full, completed from reference TRBV28 and TRBJ2-7, reads DVKVTQSSRYLVKRTGEKVFLECVQDMDHENMFWYRQDPGLGLRLIYFSYDVKMKEKGDIPEGYSVSREKKERFSLILESASTNQTSMYLCASSSLVRGYEQYFGPGTRLTVT.

The rearrangement links TRBV7-9 to TRBJ2-2; tentatively, D is TRBD1 (5 bases). V lost 5 bases and J 1 base, leaving 8 bases between the germline ends. This CDR3 contains 14 residues. Per the germline V gene, CDR1 is SEHNR and CDR2 is FQNEAQ (reference sequence). The CDR3 DNA reads as TGTGCCAGCAGCACAGGACAGAACACCGGGGAGCTGTTTTTT. This encodes CASSTGQNTGELFF.

The chain links TRBV7-9 to TRBJ2-5; the match to TRBD2 covers 10 bases. Germline V CDR1 and CDR2: SEHNR, FQNEAQ (reference sequence). Trimming cost V 7 bases and J 5 bases; bases outside gene matches: 7. The CDR3 runs to 14 residues. The CDR3 DNA is TGTGCCAGCAATAGCGGGGGGCCTTGGGAGACCCAGTACTTC. This gives the protein CASNSGGPWETQYF.

This chain links TRBV28 with TRBJ2-3, with D unresolved. The V end lost 5 bases, the J end lost 6 bases, and 15 bases lay between the germline ends. Germline CDR1 and CDR2: MDHEN and SYDVKM. The length of the CDR3 is 14 residues. CDR3 sequence reads: CASSSQKGGDTQYF. CDR3 nucleotide sequence: TGTGCCAGCAGTAGCCAAAAGGGTGGTGATACGCAGTATTTT.

This chain joins TRBV5-1 and TRBJ1-1, with 9 positions matching TRBD1. The CDR3 loop spans 15 amino acids. The J segment lost 3 bases and the V segment lost 5 bases, leaving 8 bases of the junction unmatched. CDR1 is SGHRS, CDR2 YFSETQ, per germline. The CDR3 loop is CASSSNRGQDTEAFF. CDR3 DNA: TGCGCCAGCAGTTCTAACAGGGGGCAGGACACTGAAGCTTTCTTT.

This clone was seen only once. V usage is TRBV6-1 and J usage is TRBJ2-7; D not resolved. This CDR3 spans 12 amino acids. V was clipped by 4 bases and J by 1 base, with 5 bases between them. Germline values: CDR1 MNHNS, CDR2 SASEGT. The CDR3 region is CASSAPSYEQYV. In DNA form, the CDR3 reads TGTGCCAGCAGTGCGCCATCCTACGAGCAGTACGTC.

V usage is TRBV28 and J usage is TRBJ2-7; 9 bases agree with TRBD2. The CDR3 length is 16 residues. The V gene end was trimmed by 7 bases and the J gene end by 4 bases; junction bases not matched to a gene: 14. Germline values: CDR1 MDHEN, CDR2 SYDVKM. The CDR3 DNA sequence: TGTGCCAGCAAAGACGTAGCGGGAGCTGGAGGGTACGAGCAGTACTTC. The encoded protein is CASKDVAGAGGYEQYF. The whole variable domain, remainder taken from reference TRBV28 and TRBJ2-7, is DVKVTQSSRYLVKRTGEKVFLECVQDMDHENMFWYRQDPGLGLRLIYFSYDVKMKEKGDIPEGYSVSREKKERFSLILESASTNQTSMYLCASKDVAGAGGYEQYFGPGTRLTVT.

The CDR3, as DNA: TGTGCCAGCAGTACCCCGGGGGGCGGAGAGACCCAGTACTTC. Its protein is CASSTPGGGETQYF. The chain joins TRBV28 to TRBJ2-5; TRBD2 might be the D (7 bases). In germline, CDR1 is MDHEN, CDR2 SYDVKM. The CDR3 runs 14 residues. Deletions cut 5 bases from V and 4 bases from J, with 14 bases between.

CDR3 protein: CASSSRVRGSFF. As DNA, the CDR3 is TGTGCCAGCAGTTCTAGGGTCAGGGGATCCTTCTTT. This sequence joins TRBV6-5 and TRBJ1-1; D possibly corresponds to TRBD1 (6 bases). V was clipped by 4 bases and J by 14 bases, with 17 bases between them. Germline V CDR1 and CDR2: MNHEY, SVGAGI. The length of the CDR3 is 12 residues.

The chain has TRBV28 and TRBJ2-7; D gene unclear. The CDR3 loop spans 16 amino acids. Germline V CDR1 and CDR2: MDHEN, SYDVKM. V lost 6 bases, J lost 2 bases, and 20 bases lay in between. CDR3 loop: CASSRLGAIRTYEQYF. Here the CDR3 DNA reads TGTGCCAGCAGCCGGTTAGGAGCAATCCGCACCTACGAGCAGTACTTC.

The chain carries TRBV5-1 and TRBJ1-2; D gene uncertain. Per the germline V gene, CDR1 is SGHRS and CDR2 is YFSETQ. The CDR3 totals 13 residues. Trimming took off 7 bases at V and 0 bases at J, with 10 bases between the two ends. CDR3 sequence: CASSPAPNYGYTF. In DNA, the CDR3 is TGCGCCAGCTCCCCGGCACCTAACTATGGCTACACCTTC.

This chain joins TRBV30 and TRBJ2-2; the D gene could be TRBD1 or TRBD2 (5 bases each). Germline assignment: CDR1 GTSNPN and CDR2 SVGIG (reference sequence). Trimming left V 4 bases short and J 1 base short, with 7 bases between. The CDR3 has 13 amino acids. The CDR3 nucleotides read TGTGCCTGGACAGGGAGGAACACCGGGGAGCTGTTTTTT. Protein sequence: CAWTGRNTGELFF.